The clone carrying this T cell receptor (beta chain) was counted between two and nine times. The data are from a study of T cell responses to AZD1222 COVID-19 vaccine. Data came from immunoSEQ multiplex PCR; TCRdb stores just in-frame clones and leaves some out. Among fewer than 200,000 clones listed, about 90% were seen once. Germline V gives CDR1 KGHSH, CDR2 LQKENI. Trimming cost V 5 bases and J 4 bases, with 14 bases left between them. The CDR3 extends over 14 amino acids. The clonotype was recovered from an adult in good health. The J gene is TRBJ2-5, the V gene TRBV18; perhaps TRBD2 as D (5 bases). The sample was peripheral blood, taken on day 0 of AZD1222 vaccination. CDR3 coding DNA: TGTGCCAGCTCAGACTTCGGGGAAGCAGAGACCCAGTACTTC. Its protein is CASSDFGEAETQYF.